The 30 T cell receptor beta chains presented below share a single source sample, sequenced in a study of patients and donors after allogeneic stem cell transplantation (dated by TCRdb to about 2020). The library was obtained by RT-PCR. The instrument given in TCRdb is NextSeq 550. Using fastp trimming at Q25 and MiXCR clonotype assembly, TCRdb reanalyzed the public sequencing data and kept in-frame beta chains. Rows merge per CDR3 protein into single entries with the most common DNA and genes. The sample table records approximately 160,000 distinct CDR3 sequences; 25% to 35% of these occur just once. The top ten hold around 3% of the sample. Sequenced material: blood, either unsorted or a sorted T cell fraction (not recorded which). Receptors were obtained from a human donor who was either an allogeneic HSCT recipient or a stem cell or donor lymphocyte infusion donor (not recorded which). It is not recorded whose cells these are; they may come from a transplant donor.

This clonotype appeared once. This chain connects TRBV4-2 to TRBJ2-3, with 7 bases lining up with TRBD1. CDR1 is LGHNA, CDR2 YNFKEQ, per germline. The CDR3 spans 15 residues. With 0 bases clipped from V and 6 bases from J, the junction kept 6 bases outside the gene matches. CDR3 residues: CASSQDGRGSDTQYF. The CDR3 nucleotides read TGTGCCAGCAGCCAAGATGGCAGGGGGTCGGATACGCAGTATTTT.

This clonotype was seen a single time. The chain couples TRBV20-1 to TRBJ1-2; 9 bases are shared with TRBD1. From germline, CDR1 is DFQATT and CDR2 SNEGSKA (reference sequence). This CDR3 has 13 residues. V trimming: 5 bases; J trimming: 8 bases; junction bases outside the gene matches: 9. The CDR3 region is CSAPLYRGQGYTF. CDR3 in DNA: TGCAGTGCTCCTCTCTACAGGGGGCAAGGCTACACCTTC.

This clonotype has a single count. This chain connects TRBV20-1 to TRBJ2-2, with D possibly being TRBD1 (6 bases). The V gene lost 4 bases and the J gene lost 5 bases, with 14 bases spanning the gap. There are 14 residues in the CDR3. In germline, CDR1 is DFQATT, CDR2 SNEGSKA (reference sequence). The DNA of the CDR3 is TGCAGTGCTACCACAGGGATCGGGACCGGGGAGCTGTTTTTT. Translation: CSATTGIGTGELFF.

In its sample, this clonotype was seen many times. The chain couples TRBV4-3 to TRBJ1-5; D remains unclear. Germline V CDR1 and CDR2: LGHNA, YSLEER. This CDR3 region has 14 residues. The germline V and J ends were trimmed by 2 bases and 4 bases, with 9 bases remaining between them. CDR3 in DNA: TGCGCCAGCAGCCAACGGAGAACTAATCAGCCCCAGCATTTT. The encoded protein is CASSQRRTNQPQHF.

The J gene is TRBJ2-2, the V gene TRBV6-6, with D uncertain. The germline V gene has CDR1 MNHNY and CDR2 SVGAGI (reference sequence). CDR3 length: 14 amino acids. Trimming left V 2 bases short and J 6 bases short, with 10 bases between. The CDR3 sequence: CASSYLLPPGELFF. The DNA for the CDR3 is TGTGCCAGCAGTTACCTTCTACCACCCGGGGAGCTGTTTTTT.

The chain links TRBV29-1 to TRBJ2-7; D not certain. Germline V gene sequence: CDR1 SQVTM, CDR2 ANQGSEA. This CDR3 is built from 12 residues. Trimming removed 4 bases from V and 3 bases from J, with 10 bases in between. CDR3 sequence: CSVGELDYEQYF. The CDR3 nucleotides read TGCAGCGTTGGTGAGCTGGACTACGAGCAGTACTTC.

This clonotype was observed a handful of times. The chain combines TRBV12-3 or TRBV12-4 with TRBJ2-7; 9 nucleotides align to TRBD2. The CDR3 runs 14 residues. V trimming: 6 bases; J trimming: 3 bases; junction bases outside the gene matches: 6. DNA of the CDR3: TGTGCCAGCAGGAAGAGCGGGAGGAGCTACGAGCAGTACTTC. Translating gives CASRKSGRSYEQYF.

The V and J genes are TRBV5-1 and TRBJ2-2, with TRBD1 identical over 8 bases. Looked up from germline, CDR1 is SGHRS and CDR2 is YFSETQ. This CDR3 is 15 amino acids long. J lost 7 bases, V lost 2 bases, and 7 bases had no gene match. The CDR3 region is CASSLNRGNDGELFF. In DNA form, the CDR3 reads TGCGCCAGCAGCTTAAACAGGGGGAATGACGGGGAGCTGTTTTTT.

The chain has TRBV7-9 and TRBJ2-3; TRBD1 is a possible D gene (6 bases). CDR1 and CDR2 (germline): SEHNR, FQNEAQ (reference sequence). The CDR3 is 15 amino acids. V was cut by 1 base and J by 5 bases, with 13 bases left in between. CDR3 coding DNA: TGTGCCAGCAGCTTAGGGGACACGAGGGGAGATACGCAGTATTTT. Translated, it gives CASSLGDTRGDTQYF. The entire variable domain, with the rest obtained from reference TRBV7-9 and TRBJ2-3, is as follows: DTGVSQNPRHKITKRGQNVTFRCDPISEHNRLYWYRQTLGQGPEFLTYFQNEAQLEKSRLLSDRFSAERPKGSFSTLEIQRTEQGDSAMYLCASSLGDTRGDTQYFGPGTRLTVL.

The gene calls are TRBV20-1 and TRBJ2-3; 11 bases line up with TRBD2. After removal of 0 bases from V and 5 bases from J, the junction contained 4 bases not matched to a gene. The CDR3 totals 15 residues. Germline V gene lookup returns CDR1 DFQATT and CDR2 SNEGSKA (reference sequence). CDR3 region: CSARDSGRAQDTQYF. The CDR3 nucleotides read TGCAGTGCTAGAGATAGCGGGAGGGCCCAAGATACGCAGTATTTT.

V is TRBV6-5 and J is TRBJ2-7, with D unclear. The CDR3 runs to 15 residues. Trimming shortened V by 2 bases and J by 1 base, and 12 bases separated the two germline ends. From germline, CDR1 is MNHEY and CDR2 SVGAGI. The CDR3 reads CASSYPMSDSYEQYF. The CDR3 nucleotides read TGTGCCAGCAGTTACCCGATGTCGGATTCCTACGAGCAGTACTTC.

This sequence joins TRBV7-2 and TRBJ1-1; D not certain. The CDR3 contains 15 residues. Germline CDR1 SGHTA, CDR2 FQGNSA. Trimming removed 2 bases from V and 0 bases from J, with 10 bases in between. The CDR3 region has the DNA TGTGCCAGCAGCTTAAATCCCTCTATGAACACTGAAGCTTTCTTT. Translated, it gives CASSLNPSMNTEAFF.

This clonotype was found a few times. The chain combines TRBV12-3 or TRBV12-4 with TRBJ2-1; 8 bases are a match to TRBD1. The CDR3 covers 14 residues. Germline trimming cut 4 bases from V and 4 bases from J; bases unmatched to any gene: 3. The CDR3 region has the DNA TGTGCCAGCAGTTCCACAGGGGGGTACAATGAGCAGTTCTTC. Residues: CASSSTGGYNEQFF.

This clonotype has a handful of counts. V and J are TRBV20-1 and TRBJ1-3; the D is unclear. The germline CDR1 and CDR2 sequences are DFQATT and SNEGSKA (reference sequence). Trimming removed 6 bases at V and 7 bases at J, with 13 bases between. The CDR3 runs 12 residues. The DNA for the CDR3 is TGCAGTGCGCTTTCTGATGGGAACACCATATATTTT. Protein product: CSALSDGNTIYF.

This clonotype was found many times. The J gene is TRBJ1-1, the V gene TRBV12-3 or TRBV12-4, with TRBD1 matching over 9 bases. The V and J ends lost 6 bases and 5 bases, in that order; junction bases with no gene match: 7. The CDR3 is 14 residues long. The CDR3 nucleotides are TGTGCCAGCAGGGCAGACAGGGGGAGGACTGAAGCTTTCTTT. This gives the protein CASRADRGRTEAFF.

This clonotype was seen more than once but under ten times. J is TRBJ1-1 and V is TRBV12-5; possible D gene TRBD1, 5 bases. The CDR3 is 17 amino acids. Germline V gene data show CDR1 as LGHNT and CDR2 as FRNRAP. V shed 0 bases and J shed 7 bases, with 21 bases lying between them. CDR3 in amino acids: CASGLVLLSETVFEAFF. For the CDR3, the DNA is TGTGCTAGTGGTTTGGTACTCTTATCCGAGACAGTCTTTGAAGCTTTCTTT.

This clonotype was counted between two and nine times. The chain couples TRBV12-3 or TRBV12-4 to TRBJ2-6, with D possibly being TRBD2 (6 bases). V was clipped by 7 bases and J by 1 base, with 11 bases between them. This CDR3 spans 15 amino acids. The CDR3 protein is CASTLEGSGANVLTF. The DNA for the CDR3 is TGTGCCAGCACCCTGGAGGGATCTGGGGCCAACGTCCTGACTTTC.

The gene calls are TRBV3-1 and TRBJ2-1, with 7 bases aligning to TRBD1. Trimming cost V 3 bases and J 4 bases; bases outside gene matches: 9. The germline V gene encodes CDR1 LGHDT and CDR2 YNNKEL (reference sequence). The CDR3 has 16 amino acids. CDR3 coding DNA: TGTGCCAGCAGCCAGGCCGAGGGACAGCTGTACAATGAGCAGTTCTTC. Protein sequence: CASSQAEGQLYNEQFF.

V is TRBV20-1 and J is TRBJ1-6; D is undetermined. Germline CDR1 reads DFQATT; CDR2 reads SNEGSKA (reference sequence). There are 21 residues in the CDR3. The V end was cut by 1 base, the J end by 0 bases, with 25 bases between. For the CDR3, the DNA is TGCAGTGCTAGAGCACCCCCCCGGGCCTCGGATTTCCTCTCCTATAATTCACCCCTCCACTTT. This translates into CSARAPPRASDFLSYNSPLHF.

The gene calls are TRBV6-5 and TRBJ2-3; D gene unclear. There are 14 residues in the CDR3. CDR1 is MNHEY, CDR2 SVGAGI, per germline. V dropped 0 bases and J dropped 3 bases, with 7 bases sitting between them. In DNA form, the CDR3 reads TGTGCCAGCAGTTACTCTGGTTGGACAGATACGCAGTATTTT. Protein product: CASSYSGWTDTQYF.

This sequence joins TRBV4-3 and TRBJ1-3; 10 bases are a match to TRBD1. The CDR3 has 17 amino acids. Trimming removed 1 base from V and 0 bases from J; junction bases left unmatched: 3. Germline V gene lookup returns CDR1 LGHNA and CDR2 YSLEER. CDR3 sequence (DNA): TGCGCCAGCAGCCAAGGGGGACAGGGGTCCTCTGGAAACACCATATATTTT. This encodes CASSQGGQGSSGNTIYF.

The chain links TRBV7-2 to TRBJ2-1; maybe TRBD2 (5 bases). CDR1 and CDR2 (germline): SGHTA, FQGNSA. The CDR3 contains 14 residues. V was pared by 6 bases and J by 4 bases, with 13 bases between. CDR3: CASSPSGGYNEQFF. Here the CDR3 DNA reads TGTGCCAGCAGTCCCAGCGGAGGTTACAATGAGCAGTTCTTC.

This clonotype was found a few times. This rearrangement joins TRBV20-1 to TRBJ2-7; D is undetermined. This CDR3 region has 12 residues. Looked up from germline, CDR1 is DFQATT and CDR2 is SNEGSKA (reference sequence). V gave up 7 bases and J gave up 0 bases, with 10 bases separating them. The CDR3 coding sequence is TGCAGTGTTTTGGCGGACTCCTACGAGCAGTACTTC. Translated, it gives CSVLADSYEQYF.

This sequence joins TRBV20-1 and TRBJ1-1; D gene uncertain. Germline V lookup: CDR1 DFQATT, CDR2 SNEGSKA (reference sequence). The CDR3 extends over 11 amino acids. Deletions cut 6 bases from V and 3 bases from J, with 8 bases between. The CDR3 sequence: CSARLYTEAFF. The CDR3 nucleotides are TGCAGTGCCCGACTGTACACTGAAGCTTTCTTT.

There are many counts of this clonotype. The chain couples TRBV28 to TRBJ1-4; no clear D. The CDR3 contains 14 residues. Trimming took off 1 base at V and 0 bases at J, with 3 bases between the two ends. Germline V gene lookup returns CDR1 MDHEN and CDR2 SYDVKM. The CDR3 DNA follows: TGTGCCAGCAGTTTATATTCAACTAATGAAAAACTGTTTTTT. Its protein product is CASSLYSTNEKLFF.

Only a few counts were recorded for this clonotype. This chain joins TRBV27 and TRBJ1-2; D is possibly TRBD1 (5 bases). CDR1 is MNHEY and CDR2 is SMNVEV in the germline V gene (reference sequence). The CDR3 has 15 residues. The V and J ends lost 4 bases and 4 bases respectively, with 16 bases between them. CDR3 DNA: TGTGCCAGCAGTTCCGCAGGGCGGATCTTCTATGGCTACACCTTC. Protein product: CASSSAGRIFYGYTF.

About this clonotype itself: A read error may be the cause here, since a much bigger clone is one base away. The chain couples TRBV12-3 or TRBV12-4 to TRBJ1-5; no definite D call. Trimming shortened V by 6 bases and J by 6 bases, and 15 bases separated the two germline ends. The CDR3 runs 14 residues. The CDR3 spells CASRYCWTGQPQHF. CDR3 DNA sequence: TGTGCCAGCAGATACTGTTGGACGGGTCAGCCCCAGCATTTT.

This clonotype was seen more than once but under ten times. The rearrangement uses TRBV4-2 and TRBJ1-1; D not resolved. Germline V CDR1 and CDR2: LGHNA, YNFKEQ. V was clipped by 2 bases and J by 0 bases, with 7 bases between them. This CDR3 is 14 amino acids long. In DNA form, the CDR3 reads TGTGCCAGCAGCCAATACAGAATGAACACTGAAGCTTTCTTT. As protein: CASSQYRMNTEAFF.

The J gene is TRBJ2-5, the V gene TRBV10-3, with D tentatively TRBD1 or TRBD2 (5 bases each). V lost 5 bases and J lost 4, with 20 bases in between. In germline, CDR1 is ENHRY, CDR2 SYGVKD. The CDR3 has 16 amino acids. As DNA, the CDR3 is TGTGCCATCAGTTCTCGAGGGGTCCCAAAGGGAGAGACCCAGTACTTC. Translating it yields CAISSRGVPKGETQYF.

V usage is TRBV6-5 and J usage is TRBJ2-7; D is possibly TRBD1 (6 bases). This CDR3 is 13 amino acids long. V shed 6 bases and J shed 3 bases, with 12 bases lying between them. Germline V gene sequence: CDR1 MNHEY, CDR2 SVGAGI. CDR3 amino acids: CASRETGSYEQYF. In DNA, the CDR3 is TGTGCCAGCAGGGAGACAGGAAGCTACGAGCAGTACTTC.